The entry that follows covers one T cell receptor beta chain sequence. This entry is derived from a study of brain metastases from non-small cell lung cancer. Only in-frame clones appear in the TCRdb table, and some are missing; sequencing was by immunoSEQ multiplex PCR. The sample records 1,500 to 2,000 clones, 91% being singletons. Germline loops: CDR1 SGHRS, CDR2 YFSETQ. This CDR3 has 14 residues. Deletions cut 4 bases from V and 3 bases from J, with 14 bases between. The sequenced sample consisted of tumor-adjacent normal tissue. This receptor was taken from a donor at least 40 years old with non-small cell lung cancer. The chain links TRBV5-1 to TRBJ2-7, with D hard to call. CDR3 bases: TGCGCCAGCAGCCAGGACGGCTACTTCTACGAGCAGTACTTC. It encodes CASSQDGYFYEQYF.